Described below is a single T cell receptor beta chain sequence and its context. This clonotype was seen just once. Its antigen is currently not known. The input lacks base qualities; no much larger clone sits a single base away. mRNA, which captures expressed receptors, was used instead of genomic DNA for quantification of TCRbeta repertoires. Without cell sorting, buffy coat leukocytes were collected into Trizol, and RNA was extracted using the Direct-zol RNA MiniPrep Plus kit. To separate plasma, buffy coat and red blood cells, EDTA blood tubes were immediately centrifuged at 4 degrees C. The library was produced with PCR. Sequencing was carried out with an Illumina MiSeq. cDNA was synthesized with SMARTScribe reverse transcriptase and a 5' template-switch oligo that added a universal priming site. The template-switch oligo carried a 12-nucleotide random unique molecular identifier (UMI) that tagged each cDNA molecule. Chain-specific reverse primers targeted TCRbeta transcripts during reverse transcription. Residual template-switch adapters were removed by uracil DNA glycosylase treatment, and cDNA was purified using a Qiagen MinElute kit. For the first PCR, KAPA HiFi HotStart ReadyMix was used for 20 to 25 cycles, with amplification split across four 50 ul reactions containing step-out primers. Products of the first-round PCR were gel-purified before additional amplification. Illumina Nextera adapters were attached in a second roughly 8-cycle PCR, after which libraries were purified and pooled. The UMI barcode for each TCRbeta molecule was captured by a 50-nucleotide 5' read. The published analysis was carried out like this. Reads were grouped by UMI into consensus reads using the MIGEC toolkit. Final reads were produced by merging forward and reverse consensus reads with PEAR. Identical UMI-sequence pairs found in more than one library were treated as cross-sample contamination and removed by a custom decontamination script. V(D)J assignment and CDR3 extraction were performed with MIGMAP, a wrapper around IgBLAST. A TCR clonotype was defined by an identical V gene, J gene and CDR3 amino acid sequence; no sequencing was done for CDR1 and CDR2. TCRdb reanalyzed the raw reads on its own, using fastp at Q25 for trimming and MiXCR for clone calling, and kept in-frame beta chains. A single entry per CDR3 protein holds the most common genes and DNA from its merged rows. For this entry, the V and J calls and clone size follow TCRdb and not the study's own pipeline. The sample table holds roughly 3,500 distinct CDR3 sequences, of which around three fifths were seen once. Clones ranked in the top ten supply about 27% of the sample.

The data derive from a study of robustness of blood B and T cell sequencing (dated by TCRdb to the late 2010s). In terms of the full investigation: The goal of the study was to find out how much peripheral blood is required to reliably describe the TCRbeta and IgG repertoires of an individual. Each of the approximately nine independently drawn blood samples had its TCRbeta and IgG repertoires measured. For technical replicates, two replicate TCRbeta cDNA libraries were prepared from one shared RNA pool that came from a single 10 ml draw. What the authors observed across the whole study: A full plateau was not reached by TCRbeta rarefaction curves, suggesting under-sequencing or many low-abundance clonotypes. No improvement in the overlap of rare TCRbeta clonotypes was observed when tubes were pooled, implying that much larger blood volumes would be needed for rare TCRbeta clonotypes to be captured. Combining 3 or 4 tubes (roughly 29-45 ml blood) brought coverage of the top 10,000 TCRbeta clonotypes close to saturation. Evidence of cross-contamination, likely resulting from batch processing, was observed in one pair of TCRbeta libraries, and the UMI-sequence pairs shared between the two libraries were removed. Immediate fractionation was required for EDTA tubes, so the use of EDTA tubes in multi-site collections was limited. The 1,000 most abundant TCRbeta clonotypes from the pooled draws were found in every single 10 ml sample. Across technical replicate libraries, around 96% of the top 10,000 TCRbeta clonotypes in one library were also found in the other.

V drops 5 bases and J drops 6 bases, leaving 18 bases in between. The germline V gene sets CDR1 to SGHDT and CDR2 to YYEEEE. From the cysteine up to the phenylalanine, the CDR3 has a length of 14 residues. Just the 42-base CDR3 DNA is kept, in frame starting at base 1. Sequencing input: peripheral blood. This TCR was sampled from a human donor in good health. The sequence links TRBV5-6 to TRBJ2-7, with TRBD2 tentatively as D gene (5 bases match). This receptor carries the CDR3 CASRLTLLAGEQYF. The bases are TGTGCCAGCAGATTAACCCTCCTAGCAGGCGAGCAGTACTTC. This CDR3, with the reference TRBV5-6 and TRBJ2-7 proteins standing in past its ends, gives the full variable domain DAGVTQSPTHLIKTRGQQVTLRCSPKSGHDTVSWYQQALGQGPQFIFQYYEEEERQRGNFPDRFSGHQFPNYSSELNVNALLLGDSALYLCASRLTLLAGEQYFGPGTRLTVT.